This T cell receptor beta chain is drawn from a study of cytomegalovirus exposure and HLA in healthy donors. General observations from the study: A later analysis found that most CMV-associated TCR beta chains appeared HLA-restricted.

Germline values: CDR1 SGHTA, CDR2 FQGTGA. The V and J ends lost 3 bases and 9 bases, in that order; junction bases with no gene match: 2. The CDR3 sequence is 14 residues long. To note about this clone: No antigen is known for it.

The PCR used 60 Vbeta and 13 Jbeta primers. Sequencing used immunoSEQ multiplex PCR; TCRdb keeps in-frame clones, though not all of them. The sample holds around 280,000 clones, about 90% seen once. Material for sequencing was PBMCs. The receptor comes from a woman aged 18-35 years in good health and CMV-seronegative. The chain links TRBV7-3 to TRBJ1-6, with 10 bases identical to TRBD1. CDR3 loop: CASSLTGGGSPLHF. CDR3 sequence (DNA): TGTGCCAGCAGCTTGACAGGGGGCGGTTCACCCCTCCACTTT.